This T cell receptor beta chain was sequenced in a study of post-analysis software for immune sequencing data. Study context: Disease trajectories encompassed relapsing-remitting, secondary progressive and progressive-relapsing multiple sclerosis.

Presence of unique molecular identifiers characterized the TCR beta cDNA libraries. cDNA molecules numbering some 500,000 came from around 1 to 10 million T cells. TCRdb processed the PCR reads anew with MiXCR; each CDR3 protein has one entry. Among about 200,000 distinct CDR3 sequences listed, over 25% were seen once. Study findings and constraints: There were roughly 5 TRBV segments more frequent in patients than controls, and TRBV5-6, TRBV5-1 and TRBV20-1 were among them. Controls' normalized Chao1 diversity significantly exceeded that of multiple sclerosis patients. Batch-mates among the samples co-clustered strongly by F measure.

V was shortened by 4 bases and J by 6 bases, with 16 bases between the two germline ends. From germline, CDR1 is SNHLY and CDR2 FYNNEI. The CDR3 loop spans 14 amino acids. This clonotype was observed at least ten times. Its target is unknown. This rearrangement joins TRBV2 to TRBJ2-7; perhaps TRBD2 as D (5 bases). This sequence was found in a girl under 18 with multiple sclerosis. The specimen was blood. Written as DNA, the CDR3 is TGTGCCAGCAGTGTTACCAGACGGGATAGCGAGCAGTACTTC. It yields the protein CASSVTRRDSEQYF.